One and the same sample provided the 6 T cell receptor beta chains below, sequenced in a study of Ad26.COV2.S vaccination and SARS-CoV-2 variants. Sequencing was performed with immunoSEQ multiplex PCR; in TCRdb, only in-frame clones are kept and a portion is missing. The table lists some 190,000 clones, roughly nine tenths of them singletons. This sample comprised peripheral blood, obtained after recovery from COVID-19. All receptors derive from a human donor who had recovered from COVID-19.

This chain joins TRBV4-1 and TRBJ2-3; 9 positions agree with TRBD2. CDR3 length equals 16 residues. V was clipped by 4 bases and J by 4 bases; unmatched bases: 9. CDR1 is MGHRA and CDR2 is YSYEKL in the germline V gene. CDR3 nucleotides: TGCGCCAGCAGCCTAGGAGCAGCGGGGGGCGCAGATACGCAGTATTTT. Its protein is CASSLGAAGGADTQYF.

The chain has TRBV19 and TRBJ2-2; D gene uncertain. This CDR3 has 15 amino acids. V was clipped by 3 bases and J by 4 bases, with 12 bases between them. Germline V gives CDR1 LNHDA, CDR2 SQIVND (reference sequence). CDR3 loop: CASSISQTATGELFF. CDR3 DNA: TGTGCCAGTAGTATCTCCCAGACTGCCACCGGGGAGCTGTTTTTT.

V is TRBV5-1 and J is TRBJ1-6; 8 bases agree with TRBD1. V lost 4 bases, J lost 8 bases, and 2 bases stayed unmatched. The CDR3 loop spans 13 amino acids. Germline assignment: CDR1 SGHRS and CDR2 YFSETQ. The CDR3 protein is CASSEGQDSPLHF. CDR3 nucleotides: TGCGCCAGCAGCGAGGGACAGGATTCACCCCTCCACTTT.

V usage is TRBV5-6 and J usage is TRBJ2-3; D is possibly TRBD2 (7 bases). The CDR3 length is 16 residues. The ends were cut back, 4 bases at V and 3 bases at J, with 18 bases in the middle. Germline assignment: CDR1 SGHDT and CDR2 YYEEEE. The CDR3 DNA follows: TGTGCCAGCAGCCCCCTGGGGGGGCGCTTAACAGATACGCAGTATTTT. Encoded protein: CASSPLGGRLTDTQYF.

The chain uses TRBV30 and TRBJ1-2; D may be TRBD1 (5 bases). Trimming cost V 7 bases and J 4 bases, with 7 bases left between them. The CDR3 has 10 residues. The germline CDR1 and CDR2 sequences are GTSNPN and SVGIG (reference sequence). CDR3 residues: CAFGTYGYTF. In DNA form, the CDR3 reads TGTGCCTTCGGGACCTATGGCTACACCTTC.

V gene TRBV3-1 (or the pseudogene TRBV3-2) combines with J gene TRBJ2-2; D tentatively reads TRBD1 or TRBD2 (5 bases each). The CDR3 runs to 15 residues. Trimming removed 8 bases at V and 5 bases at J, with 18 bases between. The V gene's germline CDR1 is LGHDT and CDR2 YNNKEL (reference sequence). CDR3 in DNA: TGTGCCAGCGGGGGAGACCCTGTCACTACCGGGGAGCTGTTTTTT. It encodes CASGGDPVTTGELFF.